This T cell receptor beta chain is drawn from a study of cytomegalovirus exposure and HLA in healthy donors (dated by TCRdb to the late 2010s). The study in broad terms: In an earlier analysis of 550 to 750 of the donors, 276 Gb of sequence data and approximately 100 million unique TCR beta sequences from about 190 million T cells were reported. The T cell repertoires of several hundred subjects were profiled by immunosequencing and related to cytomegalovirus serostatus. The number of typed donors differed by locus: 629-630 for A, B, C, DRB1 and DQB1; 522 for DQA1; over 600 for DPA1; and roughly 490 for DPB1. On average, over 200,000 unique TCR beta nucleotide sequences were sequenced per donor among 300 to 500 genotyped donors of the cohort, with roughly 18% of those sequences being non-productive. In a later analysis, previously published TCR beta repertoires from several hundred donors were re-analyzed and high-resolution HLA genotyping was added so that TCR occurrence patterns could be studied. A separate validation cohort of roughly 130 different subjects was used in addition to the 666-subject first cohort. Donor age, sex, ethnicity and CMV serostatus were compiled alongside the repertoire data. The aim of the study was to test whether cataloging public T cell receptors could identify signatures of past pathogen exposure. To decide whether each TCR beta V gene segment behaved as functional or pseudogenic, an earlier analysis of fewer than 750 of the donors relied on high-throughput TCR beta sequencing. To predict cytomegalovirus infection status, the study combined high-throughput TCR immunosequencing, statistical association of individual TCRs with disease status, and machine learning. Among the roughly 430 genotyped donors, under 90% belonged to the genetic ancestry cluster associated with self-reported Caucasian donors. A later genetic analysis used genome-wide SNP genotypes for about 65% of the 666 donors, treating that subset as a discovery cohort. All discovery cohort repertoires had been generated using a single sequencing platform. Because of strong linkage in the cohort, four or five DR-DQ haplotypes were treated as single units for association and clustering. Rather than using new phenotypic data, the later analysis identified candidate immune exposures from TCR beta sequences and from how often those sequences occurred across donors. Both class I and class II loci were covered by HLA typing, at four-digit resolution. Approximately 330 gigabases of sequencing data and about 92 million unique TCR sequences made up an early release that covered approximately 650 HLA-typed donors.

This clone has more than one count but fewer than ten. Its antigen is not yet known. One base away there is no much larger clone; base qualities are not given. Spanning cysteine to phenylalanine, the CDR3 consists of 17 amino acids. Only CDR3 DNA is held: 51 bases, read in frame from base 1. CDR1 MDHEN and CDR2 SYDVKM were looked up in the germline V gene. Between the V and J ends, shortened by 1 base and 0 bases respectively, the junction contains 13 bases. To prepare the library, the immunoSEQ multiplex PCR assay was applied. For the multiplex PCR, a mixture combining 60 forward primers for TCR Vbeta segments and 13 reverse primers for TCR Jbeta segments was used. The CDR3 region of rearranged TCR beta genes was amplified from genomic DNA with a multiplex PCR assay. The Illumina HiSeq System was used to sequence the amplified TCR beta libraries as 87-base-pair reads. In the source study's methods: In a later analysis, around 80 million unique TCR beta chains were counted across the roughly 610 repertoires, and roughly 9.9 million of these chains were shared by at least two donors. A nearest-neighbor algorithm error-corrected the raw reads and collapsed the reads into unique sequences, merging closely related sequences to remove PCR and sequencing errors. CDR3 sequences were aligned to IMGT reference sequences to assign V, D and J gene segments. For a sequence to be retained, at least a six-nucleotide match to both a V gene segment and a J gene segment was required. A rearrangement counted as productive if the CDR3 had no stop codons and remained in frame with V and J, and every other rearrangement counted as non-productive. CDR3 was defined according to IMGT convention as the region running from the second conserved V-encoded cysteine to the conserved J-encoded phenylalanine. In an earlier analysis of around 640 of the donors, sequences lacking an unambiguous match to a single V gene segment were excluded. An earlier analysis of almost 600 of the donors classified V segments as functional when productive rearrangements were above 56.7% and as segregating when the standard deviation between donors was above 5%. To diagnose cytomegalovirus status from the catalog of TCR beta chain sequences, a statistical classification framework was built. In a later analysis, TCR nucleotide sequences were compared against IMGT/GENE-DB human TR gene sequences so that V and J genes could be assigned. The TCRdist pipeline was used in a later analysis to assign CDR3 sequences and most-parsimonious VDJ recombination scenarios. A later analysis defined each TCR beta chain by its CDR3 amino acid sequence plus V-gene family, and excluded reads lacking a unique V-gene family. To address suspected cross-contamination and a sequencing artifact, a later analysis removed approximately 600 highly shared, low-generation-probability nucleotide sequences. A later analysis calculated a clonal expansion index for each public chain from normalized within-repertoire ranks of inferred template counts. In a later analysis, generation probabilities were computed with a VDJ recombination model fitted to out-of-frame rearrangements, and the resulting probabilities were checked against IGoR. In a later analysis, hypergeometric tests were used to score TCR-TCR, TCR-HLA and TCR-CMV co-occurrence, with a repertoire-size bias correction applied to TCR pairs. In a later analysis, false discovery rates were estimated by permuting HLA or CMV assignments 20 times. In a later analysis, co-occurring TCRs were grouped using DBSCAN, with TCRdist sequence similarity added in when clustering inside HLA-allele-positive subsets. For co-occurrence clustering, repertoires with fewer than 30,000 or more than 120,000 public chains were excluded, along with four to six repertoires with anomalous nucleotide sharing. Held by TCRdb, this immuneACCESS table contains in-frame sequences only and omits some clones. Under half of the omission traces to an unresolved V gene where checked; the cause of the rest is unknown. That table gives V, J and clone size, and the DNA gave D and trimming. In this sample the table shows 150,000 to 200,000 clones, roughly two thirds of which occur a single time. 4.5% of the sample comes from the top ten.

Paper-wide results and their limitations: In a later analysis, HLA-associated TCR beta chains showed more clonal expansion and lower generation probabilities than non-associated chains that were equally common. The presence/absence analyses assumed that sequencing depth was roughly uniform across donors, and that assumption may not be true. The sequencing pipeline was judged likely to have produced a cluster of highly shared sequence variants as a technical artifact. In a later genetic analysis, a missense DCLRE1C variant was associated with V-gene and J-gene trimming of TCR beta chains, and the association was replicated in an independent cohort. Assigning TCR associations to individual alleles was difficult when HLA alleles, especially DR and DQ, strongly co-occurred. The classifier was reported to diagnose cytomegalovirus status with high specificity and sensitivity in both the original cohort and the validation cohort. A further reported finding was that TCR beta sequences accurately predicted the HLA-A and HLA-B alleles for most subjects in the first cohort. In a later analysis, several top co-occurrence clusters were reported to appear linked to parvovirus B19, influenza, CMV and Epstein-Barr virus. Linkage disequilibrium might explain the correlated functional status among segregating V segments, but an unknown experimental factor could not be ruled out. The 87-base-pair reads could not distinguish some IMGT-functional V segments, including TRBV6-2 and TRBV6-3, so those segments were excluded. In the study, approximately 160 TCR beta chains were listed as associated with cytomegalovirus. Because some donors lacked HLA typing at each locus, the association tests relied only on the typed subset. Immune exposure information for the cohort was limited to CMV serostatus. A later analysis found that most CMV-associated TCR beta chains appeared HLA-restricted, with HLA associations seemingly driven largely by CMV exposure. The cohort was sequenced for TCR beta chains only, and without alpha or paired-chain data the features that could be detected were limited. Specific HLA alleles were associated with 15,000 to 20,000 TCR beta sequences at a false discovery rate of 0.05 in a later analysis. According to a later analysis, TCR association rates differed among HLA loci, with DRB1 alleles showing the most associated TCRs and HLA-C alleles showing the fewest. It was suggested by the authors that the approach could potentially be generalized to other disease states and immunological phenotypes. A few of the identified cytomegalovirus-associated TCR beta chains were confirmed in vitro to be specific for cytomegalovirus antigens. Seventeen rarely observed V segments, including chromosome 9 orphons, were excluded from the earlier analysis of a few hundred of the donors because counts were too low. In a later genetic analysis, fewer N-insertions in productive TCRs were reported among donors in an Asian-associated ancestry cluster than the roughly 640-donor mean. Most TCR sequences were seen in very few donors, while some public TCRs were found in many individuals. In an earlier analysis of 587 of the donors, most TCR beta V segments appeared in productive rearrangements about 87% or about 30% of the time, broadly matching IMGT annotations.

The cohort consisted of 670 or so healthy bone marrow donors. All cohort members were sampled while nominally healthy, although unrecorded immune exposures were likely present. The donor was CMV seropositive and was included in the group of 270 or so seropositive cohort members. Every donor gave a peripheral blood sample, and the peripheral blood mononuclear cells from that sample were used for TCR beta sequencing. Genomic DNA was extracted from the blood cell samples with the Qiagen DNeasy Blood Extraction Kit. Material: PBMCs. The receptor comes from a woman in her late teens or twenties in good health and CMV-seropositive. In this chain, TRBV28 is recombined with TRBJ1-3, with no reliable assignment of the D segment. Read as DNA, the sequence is TGTGCCAGCAGTTTATCGGGTGTTCTCTTCTCTGGAAACACCATATATTTT. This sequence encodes CASSLSGVLFSGNTIYF.